Below are 20 T cell receptor beta chains sequenced from a single sample in a study of cytomegalovirus exposure and HLA in healthy donors. Primers included in the PCR were 60 Vbeta and 13 Jbeta primers. The protocol was immunoSEQ multiplex PCR, while the TCRdb copy is restricted to in-frame clones and leaves out a portion. The table records 55,000 to 70,000 clones, roughly 69% of them present only once. The sequenced sample consisted of PBMCs. All receptors come from a woman aged 45-65 years in good health and CMV-seronegative.

V usage is TRBV25-1 and J usage is TRBJ2-7, with 7 nucleotides matching TRBD2. The germline V gene has CDR1 MGHDK and CDR2 SYGVNS. V gave up 6 bases and J gave up 2 bases; unmatched junction bases: 7. There are 14 residues in the CDR3. CDR3 nucleotides: TGTGCCAGCAGCGGCAGCAGCGGGGCCTACGAGCAGTACTTC. It encodes CASSGSSGAYEQYF.

The chain has TRBV2 and TRBJ2-5; 8 bases align to TRBD2. Germline V gives CDR1 SNHLY, CDR2 FYNNEI. V shed 8 bases, J shed 2 bases, and the junction held 7 bases outside the gene matches. The CDR3 contains 14 residues. Here the CDR3 DNA reads TGTGCCAGCCAGCGGGAGTCGGTACAAGAGACCCAGTACTTC. Its translation: CASQRESVQETQYF.

About this clone: Other DNA sequences in this specimen translate into the identical CDR3. The chain combines TRBV7-9 with TRBJ1-5; TRBD1 matches 9 bases. The germline CDR1 and CDR2 sequences are SEHNR and FQNEAQ (reference sequence). Trimming at V came to 5 bases and at J to 3 bases, leaving 5 bases not matched to a gene. The CDR3 length is 15 residues. The CDR3, as DNA: TGTGCCAGCAGCAGAGGACAGGGGCACAATCAGCCCCAGCATTTT. This translates into CASSRGQGHNQPQHF.

This rearrangement joins TRBV29-1 to TRBJ1-4; the match to TRBD1 covers 8 bases. The germline V gene encodes CDR1 SQVTM and CDR2 ANQGSEA. The ends lost 6 bases at V and 8 bases at J; junction bases unmatched: 5. The CDR3 is 12 residues long. CDR3 sequence (DNA): TGCAGCGTGCAGGGGGCGGACGAAAAACTGTTTTTT. This codes for CSVQGADEKLFF.

The V gene is TRBV10-3, the J gene TRBJ2-2; 12 nucleotides line up with TRBD2. Per germline, CDR1 ENHRY and CDR2 SYGVKD. V was pared by 6 bases and J by 5 bases, with 4 bases of the junction left unmatched. The length of the CDR3 is 15 residues. CDR3 sequence (DNA): TGTGCCATCAGGTCAGGACTAGCGGGAACCGGGGAGCTGTTTTTT. Translation: CAIRSGLAGTGELFF.

The V gene is TRBV11-1, the J gene TRBJ1-3; tentatively, D is TRBD1 (5 bases). Per germline, CDR1 SGHAT and CDR2 FQDESV (reference sequence). This CDR3 has 16 residues. Trimming shortened V by 5 bases and J by 2 bases, and 16 bases separated the two germline ends. CDR3 sequence (DNA): TGTGCCAGCAGCCCGCGGGACTCCCACCCTGGAAACACCATATATTTT. It specifies CASSPRDSHPGNTIYF.

This clone came up a few times. V usage is TRBV4-1 and J usage is TRBJ1-2; TRBD1 matches 9 bases. This CDR3 spans 14 amino acids. Germline lookup yields CDR1 MGHRA and CDR2 YSYEKL. V shed 1 base, J shed 7 bases, and the junction held 4 bases outside the gene matches. The CDR3: CASSQGDREGGYTF. CDR3 DNA: TGCGCCAGCAGCCAAGGGGACAGGGAGGGTGGCTACACCTTC.

The chain has TRBV7-2 and TRBJ2-5; 8 positions agree with TRBD2. This CDR3 comprises 14 residues. Trimming at V came to 5 bases and at J to 5 bases, leaving 7 bases not matched to a gene. From germline, CDR1 is SGHTA and CDR2 FQGNSA. CDR3 nucleotide sequence: TGTGCCAGCAGCCCAAACCGCGGGAGGGAGACCCAGTACTTC. The encoded protein is CASSPNRGRETQYF. The full variable domain, with the rest looked up from reference TRBV7-2 and TRBJ2-5, is GAGVSQSPSNKVTEKGKDVELRCDPISGHTALYWYRQSLGQGLEFLIYFQGNSAPDKSGLPSDRFSAERTGGSVSTLTIQRTQQEDSAVYLCASSPNRGRETQYFGPGTRLLVL.

The V gene is TRBV5-4, the J gene TRBJ1-4; tentative D call: TRBD1 (6 bases). Germline lookup yields CDR1 SGHNT and CDR2 YYREEE (reference sequence). The V gene lost 1 base and the J gene lost 4 bases, with 14 bases spanning the gap. There are 16 residues in the CDR3. The CDR3, as DNA: TGTGCCAGCAGCTTGATGTGGACAGAGGGTAATGAAAAACTGTTTTTT. Translating it yields CASSLMWTEGNEKLFF. Looking up the rest from reference TRBV5-4 and TRBJ1-4 gives the full variable domain: ETGVTQSPTHLIKTRGQQVTLRCSSQSGHNTVSWYQQALGQGPQFIFQYYREEENGRGNFPPRFSGLQFPNYSSELNVNALELDDSALYLCASSLMWTEGNEKLFFGSGTQLSVL.

V is TRBV5-1 and J is TRBJ1-2; TRBD1 agrees at 7 bases. The CDR3 consists of 13 residues. Germline V gives CDR1 SGHRS, CDR2 YFSETQ. V gave up 2 bases and J gave up 4 bases; unmatched junction bases: 2. The CDR3 is CASSFDRAYGYTF. The CDR3 bases are TGCGCCAGCAGCTTCGACAGGGCCTATGGCTACACCTTC.

This chain links TRBV25-1 with TRBJ1-2; D unclear. Per germline, CDR1 MGHDK and CDR2 SYGVNS. V lost 1 base and J 5 bases, leaving 8 bases between the germline ends. The CDR3 consists of 13 residues. The CDR3 loop reads CASSEFGLYGYTF. The CDR3 nucleotides are TGTGCCAGCAGTGAATTCGGTCTTTATGGCTACACCTTC.

This rearrangement joins TRBV5-1 to TRBJ1-6; D possibly corresponds to TRBD1 (5 bases). Germline V gene lookup returns CDR1 SGHRS and CDR2 YFSETQ. V was trimmed by 2 bases and J by 13 bases, leaving 13 bases between them. The CDR3 totals 13 residues. CDR3 DNA sequence: TGCGCCAGCAGCTTCGGTCAGGGTAGTCCCCTCCACTTT. Translating it yields CASSFGQGSPLHF.

The rearrangement links TRBV5-5 to TRBJ1-1, with a possible D match to TRBD1 (5 bases). The CDR3 extends over 14 amino acids. CDR1 and CDR2 (germline): SGHKS, YYEKEE (reference sequence). Trimming shortened V by 6 bases and J by 2 bases, and 14 bases separated the two germline ends. The CDR3 DNA is TGTGCCAGCACCCCATTCGGGGGTAACACTGAAGCTTTCTTT. This gives the protein CASTPFGGNTEAFF.

This clone has a handful of counts. The rearrangement uses TRBV5-8 and TRBJ2-7; D is perhaps TRBD2 (6 bases). This CDR3 region has 15 residues. Germline CDR1 and CDR2: SGHTS and YDEGEE. Trimming left V 3 bases short and J 5 bases short, with 18 bases between. The CDR3 nucleotides are TGTGCCAGCAGCTCATCGAGGAGGGCGGTACACGAGCAGTACTTC. Protein product: CASSSSRRAVHEQYF.

The chain has TRBV10-3 and TRBJ2-1, with 15 bases that match TRBD2. After removal of 7 bases from V and 6 bases from J, the junction contained 4 bases not matched to a gene. This CDR3 spans 15 amino acids. Germline CDR1 reads ENHRY; CDR2 reads SYGVKD. As DNA, the CDR3 is TGTGCCATCACCACGGGACTAGCGGGAGGCAATGAGCAGTTCTTC. Protein sequence: CAITTGLAGGNEQFF.

In its sample, this clone was seen a few times. V is TRBV6-6 and J is TRBJ2-7, with TRBD1 matching over 8 bases. TRBJ2-1 matches the DNA end more closely, so the J call is doubtful. This CDR3 spans 15 amino acids. Per the germline V gene, CDR1 is MNHNY and CDR2 is SVGAGI (reference sequence). In nucleotides, the CDR3 is TGTGCCAGCACCCTCACGGACAGGGAGTTCAACGAGCAGTTCTTC. This codes for CASTLTDREFNEQFF.

This chain links TRBV10-3 with TRBJ2-7, with 11 bases aligning to TRBD2. CDR1 is ENHRY, CDR2 SYGVKD, per germline. V gave up 2 bases and J gave up 3 bases; unmatched junction bases: 3. The CDR3 is made up of 15 amino acids. In DNA, the CDR3 is TGTGCCATCAGTGAGCTCGGGACTAGCGGCTACGAGCAGTACTTC. This gives the protein CAISELGTSGYEQYF.

Comment on this clone: The junction and the germline gene differ at one end; a read error may be behind it. The gene calls are TRBV11-1 and TRBJ2-1, with 9 bases fitting TRBD2. The CDR3 length is 15 residues. The germline gives CDR1 SGHAT, CDR2 FQDESV (reference sequence). This CDR3 is CASSPGLATRDEQLF. For the CDR3, the DNA is TGTGCCAGCAGTCCTGGACTAGCGACAAGGGATGAGCAGCTCTTC.

The chain links TRBV5-1 to TRBJ2-1; D perhaps matches TRBD1 (6 bases). The V gene lost 3 bases and the J gene lost 5 bases, with 12 bases spanning the gap. From germline, CDR1 is SGHRS and CDR2 YFSETQ. The CDR3 length is 14 residues. The CDR3, as DNA: TGCGCCAGCAGCTGGACGACAGGCAACAATGAGCAGTTCTTC. As protein: CASSWTTGNNEQFF. The variable domain in full, completed from reference TRBV5-1 and TRBJ2-1, reads KAGVTQTPRYLIKTRGQQVTLSCSPISGHRSVSWYQQTPGQGLQFLFEYFSETQRNKGNFPGRFSGRQFSNSRSEMNVSTLELGDSALYLCASSWTTGNNEQFFGPGTRLTVL.

This clone was seen more than once but under ten times. The chain joins TRBV19 to TRBJ2-6; 7 bases fit TRBD1. V shed 3 bases, J shed 2 bases, and the junction held 4 bases outside the gene matches. The CDR3 consists of 16 residues. The germline CDR1 and CDR2 sequences are LNHDA and SQIVND (reference sequence). CDR3 loop: CASSITGATGANVLTF. As DNA, the CDR3 is TGTGCCAGTAGTATTACAGGGGCAACTGGGGCCAACGTCCTGACTTTC.